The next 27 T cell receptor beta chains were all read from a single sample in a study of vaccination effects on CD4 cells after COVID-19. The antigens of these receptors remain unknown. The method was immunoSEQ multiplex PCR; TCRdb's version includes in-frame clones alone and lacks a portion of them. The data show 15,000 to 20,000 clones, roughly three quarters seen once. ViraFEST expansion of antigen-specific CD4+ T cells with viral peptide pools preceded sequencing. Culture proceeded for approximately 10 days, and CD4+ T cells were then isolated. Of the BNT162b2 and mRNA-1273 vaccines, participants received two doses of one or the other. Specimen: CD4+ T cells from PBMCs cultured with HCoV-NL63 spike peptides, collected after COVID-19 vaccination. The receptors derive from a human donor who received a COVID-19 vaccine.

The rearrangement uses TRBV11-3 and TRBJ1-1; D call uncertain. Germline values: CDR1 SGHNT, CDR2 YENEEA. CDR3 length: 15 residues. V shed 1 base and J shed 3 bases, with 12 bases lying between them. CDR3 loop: CASSLVHKGDTEAFF. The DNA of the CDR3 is TGTGCCAGCAGCTTAGTCCACAAAGGTGACACTGAAGCTTTCTTT.

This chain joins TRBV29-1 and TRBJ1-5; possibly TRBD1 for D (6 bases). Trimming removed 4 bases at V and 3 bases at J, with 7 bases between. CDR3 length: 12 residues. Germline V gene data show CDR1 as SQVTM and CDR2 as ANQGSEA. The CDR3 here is CSVGQVNQPQHF. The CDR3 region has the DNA TGCAGCGTTGGACAGGTCAATCAGCCCCAGCATTTT.

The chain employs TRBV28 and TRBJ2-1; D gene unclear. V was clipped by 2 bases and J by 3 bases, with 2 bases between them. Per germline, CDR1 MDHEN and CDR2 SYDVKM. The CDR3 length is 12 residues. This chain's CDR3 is CASSLSYNEQFF. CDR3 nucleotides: TGTGCCAGCAGTTTAAGCTACAATGAGCAGTTCTTC.

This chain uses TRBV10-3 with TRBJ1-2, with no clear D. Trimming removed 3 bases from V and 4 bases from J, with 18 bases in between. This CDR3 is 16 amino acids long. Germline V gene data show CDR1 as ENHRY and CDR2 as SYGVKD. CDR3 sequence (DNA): TGTGCCATCAGTGATATGGACTATTACAGAGGCTATGGCTACACCTTC. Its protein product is CAISDMDYYRGYGYTF.

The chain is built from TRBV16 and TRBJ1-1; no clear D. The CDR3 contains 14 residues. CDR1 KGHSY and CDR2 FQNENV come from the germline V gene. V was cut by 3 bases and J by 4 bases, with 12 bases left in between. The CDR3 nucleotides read TGTGCCAGCAGCCAGCGGAGTGATGCCACTGAAGCTTTCTTT. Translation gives CASSQRSDATEAFF.

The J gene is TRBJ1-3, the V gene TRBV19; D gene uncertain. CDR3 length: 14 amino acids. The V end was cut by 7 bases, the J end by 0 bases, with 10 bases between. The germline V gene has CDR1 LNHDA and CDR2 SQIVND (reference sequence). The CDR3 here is CASKPTGSGNTIYF. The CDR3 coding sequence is TGTGCCAGTAAGCCTACTGGCTCTGGAAACACCATATATTTT.

This CDR3 is CASSYGDSHYEQYF. CDR3 in DNA: TGTGCCAGCAGTTACGGGGACAGCCACTACGAGCAGTACTTC. This chain links TRBV6-5 with TRBJ2-7, with TRBD1 matching 7 bases. Losses at the gene ends were 2 bases for V and 3 bases for J; bases not matched to a gene: 4. Per germline, CDR1 MNHEY and CDR2 SVGAGI. This CDR3 has 14 amino acids.

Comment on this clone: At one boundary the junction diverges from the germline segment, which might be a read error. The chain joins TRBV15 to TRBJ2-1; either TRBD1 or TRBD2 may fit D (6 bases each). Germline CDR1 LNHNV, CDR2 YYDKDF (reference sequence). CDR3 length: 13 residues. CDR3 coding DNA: TGTGCCACCAGCAGAGTTGTTAGGGGGGAGCTGTTCTTC. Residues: CATSRVVRGELFF.

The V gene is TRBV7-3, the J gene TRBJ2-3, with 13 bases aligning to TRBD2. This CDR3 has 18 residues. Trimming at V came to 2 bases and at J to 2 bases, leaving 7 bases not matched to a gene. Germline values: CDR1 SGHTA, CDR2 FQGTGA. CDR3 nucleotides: TGTGCCAGCAGCTTACATCGGACTAGCGGGGGACCCACAGATACGCAGTATTTT. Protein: CASSLHRTSGGPTDTQYF.

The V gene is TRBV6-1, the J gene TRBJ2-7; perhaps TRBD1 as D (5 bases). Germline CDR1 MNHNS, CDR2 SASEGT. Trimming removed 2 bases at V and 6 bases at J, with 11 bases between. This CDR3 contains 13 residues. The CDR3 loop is CASSESGSGEQYF. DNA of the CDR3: TGTGCCAGCAGTGAATCAGGGTCGGGCGAGCAGTACTTC.

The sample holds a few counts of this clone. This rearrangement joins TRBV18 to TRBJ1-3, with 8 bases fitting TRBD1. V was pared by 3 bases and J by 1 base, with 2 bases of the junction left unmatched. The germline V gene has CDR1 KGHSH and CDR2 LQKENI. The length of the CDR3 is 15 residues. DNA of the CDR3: TGTGCCAGCTCACCCGGGACAGGATCTGGAAACACCATATATTTT. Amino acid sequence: CASSPGTGSGNTIYF.

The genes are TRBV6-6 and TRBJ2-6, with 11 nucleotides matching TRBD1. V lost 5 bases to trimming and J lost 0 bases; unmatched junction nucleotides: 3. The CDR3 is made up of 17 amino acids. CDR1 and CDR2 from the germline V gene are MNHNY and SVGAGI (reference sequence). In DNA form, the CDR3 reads TGTGCCAGCAGTCTCGGGACAGGGGGCTCTGGGGCCAACGTCCTGACTTTC. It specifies CASSLGTGGSGANVLTF.

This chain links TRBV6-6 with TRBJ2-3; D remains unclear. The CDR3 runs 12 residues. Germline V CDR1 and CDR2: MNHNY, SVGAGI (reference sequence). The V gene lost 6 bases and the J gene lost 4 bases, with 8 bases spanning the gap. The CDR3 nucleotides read TGTGCCAGCAGCTGGAAAGCAGATACGCAGTATTTT. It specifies CASSWKADTQYF.

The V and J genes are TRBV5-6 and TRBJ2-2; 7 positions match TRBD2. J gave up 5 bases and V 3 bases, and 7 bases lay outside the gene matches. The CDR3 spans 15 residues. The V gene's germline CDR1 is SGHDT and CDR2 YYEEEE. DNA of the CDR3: TGTGCCAGCAGCTGGGGGGGGAGGTGGACCGGGGAGCTGTTTTTT. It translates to CASSWGGRWTGELFF.

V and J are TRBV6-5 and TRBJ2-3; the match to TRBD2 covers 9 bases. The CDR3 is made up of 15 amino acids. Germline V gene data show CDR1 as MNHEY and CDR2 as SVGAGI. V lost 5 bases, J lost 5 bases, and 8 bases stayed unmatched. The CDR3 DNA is TGTGCCAGCAGTCTTGGGCGGGGGGGCGGAGATACGCAGTATTTT. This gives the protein CASSLGRGGGDTQYF.

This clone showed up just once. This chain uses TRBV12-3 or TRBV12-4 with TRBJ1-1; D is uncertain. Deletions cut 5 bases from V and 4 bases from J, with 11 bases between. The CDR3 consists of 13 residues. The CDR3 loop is CASSGVYGTEAFF. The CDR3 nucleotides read TGTGCCAGCAGTGGGGTTTACGGCACTGAAGCTTTCTTT.

This CDR3 is CASSPRKESEQFF. CDR3 DNA: TGTGCCAGCAGCCCACGGAAGGAGAGTGAGCAGTTCTTC. The chain has TRBV21-1 and TRBJ2-1; the table's D call, TRBD2, has no DNA check behind it. TRBV21-1 is shown as a pseudogene. This CDR3 is built from 13 residues.

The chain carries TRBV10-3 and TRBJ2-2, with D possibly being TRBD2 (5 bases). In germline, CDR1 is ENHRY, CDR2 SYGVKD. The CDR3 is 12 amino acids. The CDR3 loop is CAIASNTGELFF. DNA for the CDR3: TGTGCGATAGCGTCGAACACCGGGGAGCTGTTTTTT.

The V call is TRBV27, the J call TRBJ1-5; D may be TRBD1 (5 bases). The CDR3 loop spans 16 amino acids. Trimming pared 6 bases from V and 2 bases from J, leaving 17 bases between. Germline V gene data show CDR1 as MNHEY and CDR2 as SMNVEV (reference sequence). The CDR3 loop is CASRQLGAPGNQPQHF. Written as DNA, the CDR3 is TGTGCCAGCAGACAGCTAGGGGCCCCGGGCAATCAGCCCCAGCATTTT.

CDR3 region: CASSPMGTASGANVLTF. In DNA, the CDR3 is TGTGCCAGCAGCCCGATGGGGACAGCCTCTGGGGCCAACGTCCTGACTTTC. This chain links TRBV7-3 with TRBJ2-6, with 7 bases matching TRBD1. There are 17 residues in the CDR3. CDR1 is SGHTA, CDR2 FQGTGA, per germline. J was trimmed by 0 bases and V by 5 bases; bases with no gene match: 7.

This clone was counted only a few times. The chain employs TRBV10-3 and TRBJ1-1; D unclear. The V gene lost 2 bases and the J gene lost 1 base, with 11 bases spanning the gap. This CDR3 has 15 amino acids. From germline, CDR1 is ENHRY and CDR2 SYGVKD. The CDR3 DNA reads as TGTGCCATCAGTGAGCCGACCAGAGCGAACACTGAAGCTTTCTTT. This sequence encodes CAISEPTRANTEAFF.

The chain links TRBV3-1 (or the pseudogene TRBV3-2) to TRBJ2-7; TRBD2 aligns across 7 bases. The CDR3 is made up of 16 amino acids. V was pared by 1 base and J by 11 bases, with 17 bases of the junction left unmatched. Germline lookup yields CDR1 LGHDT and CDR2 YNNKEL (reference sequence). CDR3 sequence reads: CASSQGALGRGGKEYF. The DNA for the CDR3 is TGTGCCAGCAGCCAAGGGGCCCTGGGGAGGGGCGGCAAAGAGTACTTC.

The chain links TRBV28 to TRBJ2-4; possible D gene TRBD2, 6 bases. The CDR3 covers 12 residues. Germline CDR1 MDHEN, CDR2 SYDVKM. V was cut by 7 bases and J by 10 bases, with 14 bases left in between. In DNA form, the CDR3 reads TGTGCCAGCAAGTCGGGACTTCAGATTCAGTACTTC. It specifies CASKSGLQIQYF. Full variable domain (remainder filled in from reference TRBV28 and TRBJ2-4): DVKVTQSSRYLVKRTGEKVFLECVQDMDHENMFWYRQDPGLGLRLIYFSYDVKMKEKGDIPEGYSVSREKKERFSLILESASTNQTSMYLCASKSGLQIQYFGAGTRLSVL.

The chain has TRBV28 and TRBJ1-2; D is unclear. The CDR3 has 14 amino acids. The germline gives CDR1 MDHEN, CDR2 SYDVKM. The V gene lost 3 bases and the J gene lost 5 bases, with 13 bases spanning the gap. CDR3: CASSLIPDRYGYTF. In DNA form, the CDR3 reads TGTGCCAGCAGTTTGATCCCGGATAGGTATGGCTACACCTTC.

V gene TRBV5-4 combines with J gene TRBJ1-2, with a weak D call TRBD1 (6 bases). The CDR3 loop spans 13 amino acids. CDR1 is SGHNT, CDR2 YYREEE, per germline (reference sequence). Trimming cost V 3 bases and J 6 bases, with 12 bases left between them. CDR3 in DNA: TGTGCCAGCAGCTCCCGGGACATGGATGGCTACACCTTC. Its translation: CASSSRDMDGYTF.

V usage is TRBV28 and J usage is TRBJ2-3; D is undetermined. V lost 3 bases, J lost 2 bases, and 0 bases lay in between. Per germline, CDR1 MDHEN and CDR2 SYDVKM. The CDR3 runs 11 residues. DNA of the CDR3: TGTGCCAGCAGTTTCACAGATACGCAGTATTTT. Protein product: CASSFTDTQYF. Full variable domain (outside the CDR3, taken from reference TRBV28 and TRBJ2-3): DVKVTQSSRYLVKRTGEKVFLECVQDMDHENMFWYRQDPGLGLRLIYFSYDVKMKEKGDIPEGYSVSREKKERFSLILESASTNQTSMYLCASSFTDTQYFGPGTRLTVL.

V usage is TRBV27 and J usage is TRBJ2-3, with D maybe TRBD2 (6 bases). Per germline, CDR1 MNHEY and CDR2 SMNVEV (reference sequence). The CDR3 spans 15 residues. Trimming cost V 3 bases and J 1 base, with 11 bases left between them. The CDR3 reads CASSLEAGRTDTQYF. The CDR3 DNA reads TGTGCCAGCAGTTTGGAGGCGGGGCGCACAGATACGCAGTATTTT.